This entry concerns a single T cell receptor beta chain. Its specificity is not known. The study ran its PCR with 60 Vbeta and 13 Jbeta primers. Profiled with immunoSEQ multiplex PCR; TCRdb holds only in-frame clones, not every one. There are roughly 80,000 clones in the sample; around 78% occur only once, and 3% to 4% lies in the top ten. This entry is derived from a study of cytomegalovirus exposure and HLA in healthy donors. Overall study findings and caveats: Rarity held for most TCR sequences, but there were some public TCRs that occurred in many donors.

The CDR3 totals 14 residues. V was pared by 8 bases and J by 4 bases, with 11 bases of the junction left unmatched. From germline, CDR1 is MDHEN and CDR2 SYDVKM. This rearrangement joins TRBV28 to TRBJ2-7; 7 nucleotides line up with TRBD2. Sequenced: PBMCs. The TCR sequence derives from a man aged 35 to 55 in good health and CMV-seronegative. CDR3 sequence reads: CASGNAGGGYEQYF. The CDR3 nucleotides read TGTGCCAGCGGCAACGCCGGGGGAGGGTACGAGCAGTACTTC.